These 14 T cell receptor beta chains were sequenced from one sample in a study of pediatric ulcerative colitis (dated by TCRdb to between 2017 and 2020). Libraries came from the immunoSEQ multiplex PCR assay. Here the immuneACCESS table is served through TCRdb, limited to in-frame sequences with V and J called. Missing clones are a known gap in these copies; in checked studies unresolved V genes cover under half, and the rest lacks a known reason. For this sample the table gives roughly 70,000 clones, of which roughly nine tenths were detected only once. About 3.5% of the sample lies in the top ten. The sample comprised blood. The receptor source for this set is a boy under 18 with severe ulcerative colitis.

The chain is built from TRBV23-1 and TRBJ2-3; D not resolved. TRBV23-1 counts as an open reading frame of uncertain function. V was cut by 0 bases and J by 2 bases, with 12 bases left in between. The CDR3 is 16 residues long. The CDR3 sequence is CASSQSSRRFTDTQYF. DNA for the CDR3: TGCGCCAGCAGTCAATCGTCGAGGCGGTTCACAGATACGCAGTATTTT.

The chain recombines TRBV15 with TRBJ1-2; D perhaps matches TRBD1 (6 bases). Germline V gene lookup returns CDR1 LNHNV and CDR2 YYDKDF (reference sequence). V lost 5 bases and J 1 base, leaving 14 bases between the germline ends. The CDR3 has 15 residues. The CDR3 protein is CATSPGTSFNYGYTF. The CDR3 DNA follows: TGTGCCACCAGCCCCGGGACATCTTTTAACTATGGCTACACCTTC.

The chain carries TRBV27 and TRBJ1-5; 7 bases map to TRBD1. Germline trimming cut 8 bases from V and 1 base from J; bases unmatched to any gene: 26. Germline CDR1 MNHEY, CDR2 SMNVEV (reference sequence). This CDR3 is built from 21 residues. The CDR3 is CASPLFPHHGRTGGSNQPQHF. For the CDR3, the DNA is TGTGCCAGCCCGTTATTTCCCCACCACGGGCGGACAGGAGGAAGCAATCAGCCCCAGCATTTT.

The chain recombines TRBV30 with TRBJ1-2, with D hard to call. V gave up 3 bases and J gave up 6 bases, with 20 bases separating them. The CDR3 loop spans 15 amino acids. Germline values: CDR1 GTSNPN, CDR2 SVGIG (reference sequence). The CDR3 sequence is CAWSPNPLLSHGYTF. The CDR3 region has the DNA TGTGCCTGGAGCCCCAACCCCTTACTATCTCATGGCTACACCTTC. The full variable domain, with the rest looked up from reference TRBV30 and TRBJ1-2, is SQTIHQWPATLVQPVGSPLSLECTVEGTSNPNLYWYRQAAGRGLQLLFYSVGIGQISSEVPQNLSASRPQDRQFILSSKKLLLSDSGFYLCAWSPNPLLSHGYTFGSGTRLTVV.

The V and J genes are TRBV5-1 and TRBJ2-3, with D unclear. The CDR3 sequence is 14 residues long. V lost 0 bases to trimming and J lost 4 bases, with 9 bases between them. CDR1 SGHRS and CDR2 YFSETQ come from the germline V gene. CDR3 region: CASSLVGDADTQYF. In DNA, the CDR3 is TGCGCCAGCAGCTTGGTAGGAGATGCAGATACGCAGTATTTT. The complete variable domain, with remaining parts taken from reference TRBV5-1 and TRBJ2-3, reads KAGVTQTPRYLIKTRGQQVTLSCSPISGHRSVSWYQQTPGQGLQFLFEYFSETQRNKGNFPGRFSGRQFSNSRSEMNVSTLELGDSALYLCASSLVGDADTQYFGPGTRLTVL.

CDR3 protein: CASREGLVDFTDTQYF. The CDR3 bases are TGCGCCAGCAGAGAAGGACTAGTCGACTTCACAGATACGCAGTATTTT. V gene TRBV5-1 combines with J gene TRBJ2-3; 7 bases map to TRBD2. Germline CDR1 SGHRS, CDR2 YFSETQ. This CDR3 region has 16 residues. With V trimmed by 5 bases and J by 2 bases, 11 bases remained unmatched.

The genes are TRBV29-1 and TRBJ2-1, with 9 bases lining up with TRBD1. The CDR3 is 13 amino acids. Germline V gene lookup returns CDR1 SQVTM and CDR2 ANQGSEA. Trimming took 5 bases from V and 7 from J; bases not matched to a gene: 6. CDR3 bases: TGCAGCGTTAGGGGACAGGGTAGGAATGAGCAGTTCTTC. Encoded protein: CSVRGQGRNEQFF.

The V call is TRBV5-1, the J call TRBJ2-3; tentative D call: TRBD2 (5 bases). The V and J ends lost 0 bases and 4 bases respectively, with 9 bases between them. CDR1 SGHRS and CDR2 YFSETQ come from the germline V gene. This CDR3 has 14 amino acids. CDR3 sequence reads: CASSLGRTADTQYF. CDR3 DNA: TGCGCCAGCAGCTTGGGTAGGACTGCAGATACGCAGTATTTT.

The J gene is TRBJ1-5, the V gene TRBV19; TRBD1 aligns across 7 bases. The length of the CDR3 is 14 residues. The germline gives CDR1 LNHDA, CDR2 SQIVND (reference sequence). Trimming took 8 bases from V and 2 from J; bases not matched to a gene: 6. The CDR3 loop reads CASDRDVGNQPQHF. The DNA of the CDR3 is TGTGCCAGTGACAGGGACGTAGGCAATCAGCCCCAGCATTTT.

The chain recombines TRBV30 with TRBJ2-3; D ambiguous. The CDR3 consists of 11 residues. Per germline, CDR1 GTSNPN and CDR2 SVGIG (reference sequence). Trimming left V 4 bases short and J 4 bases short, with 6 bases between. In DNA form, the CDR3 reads TGTGCCTGGAAGACGGCAGATACGCAGTATTTT. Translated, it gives CAWKTADTQYF.

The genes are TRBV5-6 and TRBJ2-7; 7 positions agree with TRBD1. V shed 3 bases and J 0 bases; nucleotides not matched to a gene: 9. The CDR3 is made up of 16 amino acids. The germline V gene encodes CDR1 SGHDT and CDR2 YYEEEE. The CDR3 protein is CASSSMTGPSSYEQYF. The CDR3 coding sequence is TGTGCCAGCAGCTCGATGACAGGGCCCAGCTCCTACGAGCAGTACTTC.

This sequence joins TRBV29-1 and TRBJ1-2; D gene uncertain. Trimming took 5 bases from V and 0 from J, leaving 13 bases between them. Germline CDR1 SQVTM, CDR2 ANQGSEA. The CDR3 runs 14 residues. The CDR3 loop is CSVPDQLANYGYTF. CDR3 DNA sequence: TGCAGCGTTCCGGACCAGTTAGCTAACTATGGCTACACCTTC.

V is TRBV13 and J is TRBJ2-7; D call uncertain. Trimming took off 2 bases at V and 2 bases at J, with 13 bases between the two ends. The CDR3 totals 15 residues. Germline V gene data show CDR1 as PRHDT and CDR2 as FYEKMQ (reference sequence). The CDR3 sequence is CASSLWAGQTYEQYF. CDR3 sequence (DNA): TGTGCCAGCAGCTTATGGGCAGGCCAAACCTACGAGCAGTACTTC. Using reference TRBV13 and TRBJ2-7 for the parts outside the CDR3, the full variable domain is AAGVIQSPRHLIKEKRETATLKCYPIPRHDTVYWYQQGPGQDPQFLISFYEKMQSDKGSIPDRFSAQQFSDYHSELNMSSLELGDSALYFCASSLWAGQTYEQYFGPGTRLTVT.

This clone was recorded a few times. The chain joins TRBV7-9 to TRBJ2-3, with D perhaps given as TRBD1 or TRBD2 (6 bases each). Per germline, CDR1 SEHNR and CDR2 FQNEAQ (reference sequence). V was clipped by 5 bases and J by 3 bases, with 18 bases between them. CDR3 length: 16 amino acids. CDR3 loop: CASSPDGGRRTDTQYF. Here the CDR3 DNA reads TGTGCCAGCAGCCCCGATGGGGGGCGGAGAACAGATACGCAGTATTTT.